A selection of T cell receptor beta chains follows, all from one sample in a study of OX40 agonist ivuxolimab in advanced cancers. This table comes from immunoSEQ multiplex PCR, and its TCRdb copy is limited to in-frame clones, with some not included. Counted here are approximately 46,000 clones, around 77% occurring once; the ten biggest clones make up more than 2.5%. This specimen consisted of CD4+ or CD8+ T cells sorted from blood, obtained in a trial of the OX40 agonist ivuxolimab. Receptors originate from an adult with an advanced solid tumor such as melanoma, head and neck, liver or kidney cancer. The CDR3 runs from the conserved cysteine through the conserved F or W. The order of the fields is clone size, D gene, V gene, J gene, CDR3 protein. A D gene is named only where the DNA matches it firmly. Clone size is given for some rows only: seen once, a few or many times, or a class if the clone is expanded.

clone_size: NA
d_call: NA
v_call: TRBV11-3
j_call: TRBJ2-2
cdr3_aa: CASSLGSSGELFF

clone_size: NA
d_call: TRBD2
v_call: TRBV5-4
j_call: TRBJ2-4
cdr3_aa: CASSLGPREANIQYF

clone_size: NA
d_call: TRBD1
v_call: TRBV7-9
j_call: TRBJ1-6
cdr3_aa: CASSEDRGINNSPLHF

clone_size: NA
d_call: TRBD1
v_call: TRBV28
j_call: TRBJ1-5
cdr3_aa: CASRRQGGIQPQHF

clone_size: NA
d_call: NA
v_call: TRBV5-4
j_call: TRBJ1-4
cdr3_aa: CASSLQGPNEKLFF

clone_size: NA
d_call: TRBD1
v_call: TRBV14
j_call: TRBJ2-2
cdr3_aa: CASSSYRGKNTGELFF

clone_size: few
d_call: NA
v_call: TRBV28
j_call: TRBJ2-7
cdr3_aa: CASSFRGRGEQYF

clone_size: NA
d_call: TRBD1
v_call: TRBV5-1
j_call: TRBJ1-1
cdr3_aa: CASSPWDRDTEAFF

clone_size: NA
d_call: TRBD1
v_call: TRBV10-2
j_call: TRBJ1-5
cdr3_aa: CASSPGTGGWSNQPQHF

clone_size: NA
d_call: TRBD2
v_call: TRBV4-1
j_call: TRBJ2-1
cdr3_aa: CASSQKGTSAQSSYNEQFF

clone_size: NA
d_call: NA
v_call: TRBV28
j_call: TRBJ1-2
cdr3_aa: CASSFFHGYTF

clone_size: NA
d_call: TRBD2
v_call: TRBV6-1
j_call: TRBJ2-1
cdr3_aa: CASMAGRRRNEQFF

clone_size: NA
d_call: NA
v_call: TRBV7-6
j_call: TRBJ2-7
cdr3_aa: CASRPTSNTGYEQYF

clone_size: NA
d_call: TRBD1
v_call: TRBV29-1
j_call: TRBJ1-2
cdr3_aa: CSASRGTGNPQGYYGYTF

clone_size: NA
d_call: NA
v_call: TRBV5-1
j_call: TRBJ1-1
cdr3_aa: CASSSGLRNTEAFF

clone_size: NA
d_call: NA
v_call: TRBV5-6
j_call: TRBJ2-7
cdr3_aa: CASSLDGYYEQYF

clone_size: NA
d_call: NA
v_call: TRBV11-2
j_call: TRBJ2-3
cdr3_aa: CASSPTQLSTDTQYF

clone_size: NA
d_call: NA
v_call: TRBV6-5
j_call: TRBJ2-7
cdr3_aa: CASTLTGDYEQYF

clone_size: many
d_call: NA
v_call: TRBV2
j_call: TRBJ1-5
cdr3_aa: CASHRVSNQPQHF

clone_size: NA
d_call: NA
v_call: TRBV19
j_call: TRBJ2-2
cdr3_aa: CASTGYLSTGELFF

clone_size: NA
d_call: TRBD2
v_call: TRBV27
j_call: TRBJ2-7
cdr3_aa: CASSLSRTSGSGSYEQYF

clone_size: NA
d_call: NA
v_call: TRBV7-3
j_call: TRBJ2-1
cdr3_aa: CASSLTGVAVDNEQFF

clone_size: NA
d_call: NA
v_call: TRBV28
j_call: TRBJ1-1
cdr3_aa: CASSRLQGNTEAFF

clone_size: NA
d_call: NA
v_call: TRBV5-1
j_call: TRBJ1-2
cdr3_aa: CASSLAQSEAGYGYTF

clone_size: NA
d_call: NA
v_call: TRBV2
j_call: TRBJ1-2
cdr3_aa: CASRVGGYGYTF

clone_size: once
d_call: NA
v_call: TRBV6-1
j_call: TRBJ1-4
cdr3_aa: CASSDGWNEKLFF

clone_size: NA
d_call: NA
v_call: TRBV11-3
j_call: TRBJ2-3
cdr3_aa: CASSLGGLRTDTQYF

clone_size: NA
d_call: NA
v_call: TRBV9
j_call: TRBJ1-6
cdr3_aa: CASSGGRLSSYNSPLHF

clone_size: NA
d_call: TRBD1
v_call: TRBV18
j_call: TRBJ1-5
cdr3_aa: CASSPPGANRGNQPQHF

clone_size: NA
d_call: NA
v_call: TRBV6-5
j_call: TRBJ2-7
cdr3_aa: CASRPQGGEQYF

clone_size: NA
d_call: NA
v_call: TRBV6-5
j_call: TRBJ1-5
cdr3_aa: CASRQGTRQPQHF

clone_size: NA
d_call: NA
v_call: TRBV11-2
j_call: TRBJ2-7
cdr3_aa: CASSPRDGASGTYEQYF

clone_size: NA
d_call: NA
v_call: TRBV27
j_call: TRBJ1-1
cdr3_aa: CASSYQAYTEAFF

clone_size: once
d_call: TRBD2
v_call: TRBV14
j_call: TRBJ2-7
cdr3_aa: CASSQDGLARSPQYF

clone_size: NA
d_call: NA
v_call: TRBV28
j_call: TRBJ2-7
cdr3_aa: CASGMLYEQYF

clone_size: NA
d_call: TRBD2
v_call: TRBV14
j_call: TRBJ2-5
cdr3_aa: CASSQTSGAQETQYF

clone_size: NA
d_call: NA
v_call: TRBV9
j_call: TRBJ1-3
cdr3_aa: CASSPQGSGNTIYF

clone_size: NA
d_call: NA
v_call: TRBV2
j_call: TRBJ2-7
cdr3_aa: CASSTDSLKIYEQYF

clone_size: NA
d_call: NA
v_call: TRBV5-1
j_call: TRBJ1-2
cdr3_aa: CASSPDPQAFGYTF